This TCR beta chain was documented in a study of blood T cell repertoires in COVID-19. Study overall: Material from acute and convalescent COVID-19 was sourced from the United States, Italy and Spain. Sources were T cells, B-cell-depleted T cells, or PBMCs; the material itself was cDNA or gDNA.

CDR1 and CDR2 (germline): SQVTM, ANQGSEA. Trimming at V came to 6 bases and at J to 2 bases, leaving 7 bases not matched to a gene. The CDR3 has 14 residues. The repertoire was sequenced with immunoSEQ multiplex PCR; TCRdb's copy has only in-frame clones and lacks some. The sample records roughly 100,000 clones, roughly 69% being singletons. The source material was peripheral blood. The chain employs TRBV29-1 and TRBJ2-3, with 8 nucleotides matching TRBD1. This TCR was sampled from a man aged 80 or over with acute or convalescent COVID-19. CDR3 DNA sequence: TGCAGCGTCGCGACAGGGGCCAACACAGATACGCAGTATTTT. This translates into CSVATGANTDTQYF.